The clone carrying this T cell receptor (beta chain) was detected ten times or more. The entry originates in a study of T-cell memory formation after mild COVID-19. A single record per CDR3 protein comes from TCRdb applying MiXCR to the 5' RACE reads. The sample includes 400,000 to 550,000 distinct CDR3 sequences, 25% of them seen just once. This CDR3 comprises 16 residues. CDR1 is SGHTA, CDR2 FQGNSA, per germline. The V gene lost 2 bases and the J gene lost 2 bases, with 16 bases spanning the gap. This sequence originates from an adult woman who had mild COVID-19 (a few samples of this study predate the infection). Cell type and time point are not known. The chain recombines TRBV7-2 with TRBJ2-7; the D gene could be TRBD1 or TRBD2 (6 bases each). The specimen was PBMCs or a T cell subset sorted from them (not recorded which). CDR3: CASSLSPGAGAYEQYF. The CDR3 nucleotides read TGTGCCAGCAGCTTATCCCCGGGAGCAGGGGCCTACGAGCAGTACTTC.